The 20 T cell receptor beta chains listed next were all sequenced from one sample in a study of human T cells and chemical hapten exposure. The time point was: patch test 1, 2 weeks after DPC sensitization. Documented treatment: therapeutic diphenylcyclopropenone sensitization with weekly scalp DPC. TCRdb recomputed calls from the RACE reads with MiXCR, one row per CDR3 protein. Of about 90,000 distinct CDR3 sequences listed, about 10% were seen once; the top ten hold 2% to 2.5%. This specimen was whole blood, taken in connection with sensitization to the hapten diphenylcyclopropenone (DPC). The receptors here all came from a man between 40 and 49 years old with alopecia areata. Some clones in this sample may be carry-over from other donors' samples.

This chain connects TRBV12-3 or TRBV12-4 to TRBJ2-5, with D unclear. The length of the CDR3 is 14 residues. V lost 1 base and J lost 5, with 11 bases in between. CDR3 nucleotides: TGTGCCAGCAGTTTAGGCCGTTTAGGGGAGACCCAGTACTTC. As protein: CASSLGRLGETQYF.

This chain connects TRBV11-3 to TRBJ2-3; D ambiguous. The V gene's germline CDR1 is SGHNT and CDR2 YENEEA. This CDR3 has 17 residues. V shed 0 bases and J shed 0 bases, with 13 bases lying between them. The CDR3 DNA reads TGTGCCAGCAGCTTAGATCGATGGTCGGTTAGCACAGATACGCAGTATTTT. Its translation is CASSLDRWSVSTDTQYF.

This clonotype appeared a few times. The V gene is TRBV2, the J gene TRBJ1-2, with 11 bases matching TRBD1. The CDR3 contains 14 residues. The J segment lost 8 bases and the V segment lost 6 bases, leaving 8 bases of the junction unmatched. CDR1 is SNHLY, CDR2 FYNNEI, per germline. This CDR3 is CASRDGQGAWGYTF. The CDR3 coding sequence is TGTGCCAGCAGGGACGGACAGGGGGCCTGGGGCTACACCTTC.

The gene calls are TRBV4-3 and TRBJ2-5; 8 bases are a match to TRBD1. Germline lookup yields CDR1 LGHNA and CDR2 YSLEER. The CDR3 covers 16 residues. V shed 0 bases, J shed 6 bases, and the junction held 9 bases outside the gene matches. CDR3 loop: CASSQDLQGALKTQYF. The CDR3 DNA is TGCGCCAGCAGCCAAGATCTGCAGGGGGCTCTGAAGACCCAGTACTTC.

The rearrangement uses TRBV28 and TRBJ1-2; a weak D match, TRBD1 (5 bases). The germline V gene encodes CDR1 MDHEN and CDR2 SYDVKM. With 7 bases removed from V and 8 bases from J, the gap between germline ends came to 14 bases. This CDR3 is built from 12 residues. The CDR3 loop reads CASTGGGSGYTF. CDR3 sequence (DNA): TGTGCCAGCACCGGGGGGGGGAGCGGCTACACCTTC.

This chain connects TRBV7-2 to TRBJ2-1, with D perhaps matching TRBD1 (6 bases). CDR3 length equals 13 residues. CDR1 is SGHTA and CDR2 is FQGNSA in the germline V gene. Trimming shortened V by 5 bases and J by 4 bases, and 9 bases separated the two germline ends. CDR3: CASSPQGYNEQFF. CDR3 sequence (DNA): TGTGCCAGCAGCCCTCAGGGGTACAATGAGCAGTTCTTC.

This chain joins TRBV20-1 and TRBJ2-1; TRBD2 aligns across 11 bases. The CDR3 covers 14 residues. V lost 4 bases and J lost 7; bases outside the gene matches: 6. CDR1 and CDR2 from the germline V gene are DFQATT and SNEGSKA (reference sequence). CDR3 DNA sequence: TGCAGTGCTAATTTAGCGGGAGGGTTTAATGAGCAGTTCTTC. Its translation is CSANLAGGFNEQFF.

The chain is built from TRBV7-2 and TRBJ2-3; D is perhaps TRBD2 (5 bases). CDR1 is SGHTA, CDR2 FQGNSA, per germline. The CDR3 runs 15 residues. Deletions cut 0 bases from V and 0 bases from J, with 7 bases between. CDR3 loop: CASSLAGASTDTQYF. CDR3 in DNA: TGTGCCAGCAGCTTAGCGGGAGCGAGCACAGATACGCAGTATTTT.

This clonotype was counted a few times. V gene TRBV5-4 combines with J gene TRBJ2-5, with TRBD1 as a possible D gene (6 bases). The CDR3 consists of 13 residues. Trimming took off 2 bases at V and 5 bases at J, with 10 bases between the two ends. Germline CDR1 and CDR2: SGHNT and YYREEE (reference sequence). CDR3 amino acids: CASSLRDIETQYF. CDR3 in DNA: TGTGCCAGCAGCTTACGGGACATCGAGACCCAGTACTTC. The full variable domain, completed using reference TRBV5-4 and TRBJ2-5, is ETGVTQSPTHLIKTRGQQVTLRCSSQSGHNTVSWYQQALGQGPQFIFQYYREEENGRGNFPPRFSGLQFPNYSSELNVNALELDDSALYLCASSLRDIETQYFGPGTRLLVL.

This clonotype was seen many times. The chain has TRBV27 and TRBJ2-7, with D hard to call. Looked up from germline, CDR1 is MNHEY and CDR2 is SMNVEV (reference sequence). This CDR3 is built from 14 residues. Trimming took 6 bases from V and 3 from J, leaving 15 bases between them. The CDR3 coding sequence is TGTGCCAGCAGAGAGTCCTACTCCAACTACGAGCAGTACTTC. This encodes CASRESYSNYEQYF.

At least ten counts were recorded for this clonotype. The CDR3 DNA sequence: TGTGCCAGCAGCTTAGCGGTGATTAATGAAAAACTGTTTTTT. Protein: CASSLAVINEKLFF. The chain joins TRBV7-9 to TRBJ1-4; D is uncertain. Per the germline V gene, CDR1 is SEHNR and CDR2 is FQNEAQ (reference sequence). The V gene lost 0 bases and the J gene lost 4 bases, with 6 bases spanning the gap. The CDR3 is made up of 14 amino acids.

This clonotype was found many times. This chain joins TRBV28 and TRBJ2-7; D remains unclear. Looked up from germline, CDR1 is MDHEN and CDR2 is SYDVKM. V was pared by 2 bases and J by 4 bases, with 6 bases between. CDR3 length: 12 residues. The CDR3 DNA sequence: TGTGCCAGCAGTTTAGCAGGTTACGAGCAGTACTTC. Encoded protein: CASSLAGYEQYF.

The table lists this clonotype with a few counts. This chain uses TRBV6-5 with TRBJ1-4; D not resolved. The CDR3 consists of 16 residues. Germline CDR1 and CDR2: MNHEY and SVGAGI. Trimming stripped 5 bases from V and 0 bases from J, with 13 bases between. The CDR3 loop is CASSAFGVSTNEKLFF. In DNA form, the CDR3 reads TGTGCCAGCAGTGCTTTTGGGGTCTCAACTAATGAAAAACTGTTTTTT.

The chain links TRBV20-1 to TRBJ1-2; D not certain. Germline V gene lookup returns CDR1 DFQATT and CDR2 SNEGSKA (reference sequence). The CDR3 totals 12 residues. V was trimmed by 5 bases and J by 5 bases, leaving 12 bases between them. The CDR3 region is CSASPSGYGYTF. The CDR3 DNA reads TGCAGTGCTTCCCCATCTGGTTATGGCTACACCTTC.

Only a few counts were recorded for this clonotype. CDR3 bases: TGTGCCAGCAGTGACCGACTGATTAGTGCTCAGCCCCAGCATTTT. This sequence encodes CASSDRLISAQPQHF. The rearrangement joins TRBV6-2 or TRBV6-3 to TRBJ1-5; unclear D gene. The CDR3 length is 15 residues. Between the trimmed V and J ends, which lost 5 bases and 6 bases, there was a span of 17 bases. Germline CDR1 MNHEY, CDR2 SVGEGT.

This clonotype showed up many times. The V gene is TRBV20-1, the J gene TRBJ2-6, with 11 bases fitting TRBD1. V dropped 5 bases and J dropped 3; count of bases not matched to a gene: 3. Germline CDR1 DFQATT, CDR2 SNEGSKA (reference sequence). CDR3 length: 15 amino acids. Here the CDR3 reads CSAGQGAGGANVLTF. The CDR3 DNA sequence: TGCAGTGCTGGACAGGGGGCAGGTGGGGCCAACGTCCTGACTTTC.

This clonotype showed up just a few times. The chain uses TRBV25-1 and TRBJ2-1; 9 bases line up with TRBD1. The CDR3 loop spans 14 amino acids. V lost 2 bases, J lost 7 bases, and 3 bases stayed unmatched. Per germline, CDR1 MGHDK and CDR2 SYGVNS. This chain's CDR3 is CASSERDRANEQFF. DNA for the CDR3: TGTGCCAGCAGTGAAAGGGACAGGGCAAATGAGCAGTTCTTC.

V and J are TRBV29-1 and TRBJ2-3; D might be TRBD1 (6 bases). V lost 0 bases to trimming and J lost 4 bases, with 11 bases between them. Germline CDR1 SQVTM, CDR2 ANQGSEA. CDR3 size: 14 residues. The CDR3 loop reads CSVEDRQGSDTQYF. The CDR3 region has the DNA TGCAGCGTTGAAGATAGGCAGGGGTCAGATACGCAGTATTTT.

This clonotype was detected a few times. The chain combines TRBV29-1 with TRBJ2-3; D call uncertain. The CDR3 extends over 11 amino acids. V was shortened by 7 bases and J by 4 bases, with 9 bases between the two germline ends. CDR1 is SQVTM, CDR2 ANQGSEA, per germline. The CDR3 is CSEGSADTQYF. The CDR3, as DNA: TGCAGCGAGGGATCAGCAGATACGCAGTATTTT.

In its sample, this clonotype was seen a few times. The chain employs TRBV20-1 and TRBJ2-7; D is possibly TRBD2 (5 bases). From germline, CDR1 is DFQATT and CDR2 SNEGSKA (reference sequence). Trimming cost V 0 bases and J 0 bases, with 12 bases left between them. The CDR3 runs 15 residues. The CDR3 loop is CSARDERRNSYEQYF. The CDR3 DNA is TGCAGTGCTAGAGATGAGCGGCGGAACTCCTACGAGCAGTACTTC.